The 14 T cell receptor beta chains reported below all come from one sample, sequenced in a study of blood T cell repertoires in COVID-19. The repertoire was sequenced with immunoSEQ multiplex PCR; TCRdb's copy has only in-frame clones and lacks some. In the table there are fewer than 200,000 clones, approximately 91% of which are singletons. The sequencing sample was made of peripheral blood. These receptors all stem from a man aged 18-30 years with COVID-19, enrolled during active disease.

The chain links TRBV4-3 to TRBJ2-7; unclear D gene. Trimming pared 1 base from V and 1 base from J, leaving 5 bases between. Germline loops: CDR1 LGHNA, CDR2 YSLEER. The CDR3 runs to 13 residues. CDR3 loop: CASSQGRSYEQYF. CDR3 coding DNA: TGCGCCAGCAGCCAAGGGCGGTCCTACGAGCAGTACTTC.

The chain links TRBV6-2 or TRBV6-3 to TRBJ2-2; 7 bases match TRBD2. The CDR3 extends over 15 amino acids. The trim removed 4 bases at V and 4 bases at J, leaving 6 bases unmatched. CDR1 is MNHEY, CDR2 SVGEGT, per germline. CDR3 DNA sequence: TGTGCCAGCAGTTCCGGGGCGGGGGTCACCGGGGAGCTGTTTTTT. Encoded protein: CASSSGAGVTGELFF.

The chain couples TRBV7-9 to TRBJ2-1; D unresolved. Germline CDR1 reads SEHNR; CDR2 reads FQNEAQ (reference sequence). V lost 2 bases to trimming and J lost 7 bases, with 15 bases between them. The CDR3 sequence is 15 residues long. This chain's CDR3 is CASSLTVRNRNEQFF. The CDR3, as DNA: TGTGCCAGCAGCTTAACTGTTAGAAACCGGAATGAGCAGTTCTTC.

This clone appeared once. The chain is built from TRBV4-3 and TRBJ1-2; a weak D match, TRBD1 (5 bases). The CDR3 consists of 16 residues. With 1 base removed from V and 2 bases from J, the gap between germline ends came to 14 bases. Germline lookup yields CDR1 LGHNA and CDR2 YSLEER. CDR3 protein: CASSQVLWGDNYGYTF. In DNA, the CDR3 is TGCGCCAGCAGCCAAGTACTTTGGGGGGACAACTATGGCTACACCTTC.

The rearrangement links TRBV3-1 (or the pseudogene TRBV3-2) to TRBJ2-7; 12 nucleotides line up with TRBD2. Trimming cost V 4 bases and J 4 bases; bases outside gene matches: 11. The length of the CDR3 is 17 residues. The germline CDR1 and CDR2 sequences are LGHDT and YNNKEL (reference sequence). Here the CDR3 reads CASSRWRVLAGGYEQYF. The CDR3 DNA sequence: TGTGCCAGCAGCCGATGGCGGGTACTAGCGGGAGGATACGAGCAGTACTTC.

V is TRBV19 and J is TRBJ2-7, with TRBD2 identical over 8 bases. V lost 5 bases and J lost 6; bases outside the gene matches: 9. CDR1 LNHDA and CDR2 SQIVND come from the germline V gene (reference sequence). The CDR3 extends over 14 amino acids. The CDR3 DNA reads as TGTGCCAGTAGTCGGGAGGGCCGATGGCGCGAGCAGTACTTC. It is translated as CASSREGRWREQYF.

The chain carries TRBV2 and TRBJ2-3; 9 bases are a match to TRBD2. The CDR3 contains 15 residues. Germline lookup yields CDR1 SNHLY and CDR2 FYNNEI. Trimming took 5 bases from V and 4 from J; bases not matched to a gene: 7. The CDR3 loop is CASSYPGLASDTQYF. CDR3 nucleotide sequence: TGTGCCAGCAGTTACCCGGGACTAGCATCAGATACGCAGTATTTT.

The genes are TRBV6-6 and TRBJ2-1; 7 nucleotides line up with TRBD1. V lost 2 bases to trimming and J lost 6 bases; unmatched junction nucleotides: 7. The CDR3 runs 15 residues. CDR1 and CDR2 from the germline V gene are MNHNY and SVGAGI (reference sequence). The CDR3 bases are TGTGCCAGCAGTTACAAACAGGGGCGGATCAATGAGCAGTTCTTC. It encodes CASSYKQGRINEQFF.

The J gene is TRBJ2-3, the V gene TRBV24-1; maybe TRBD2 (6 bases). The CDR3 spans 16 residues. Germline V gives CDR1 KGHDR, CDR2 SFDVKD. Between the trimmed V and J ends, which lost 0 bases and 3 bases, there was a span of 12 bases. The CDR3 spells CATSDLTSRGTDTQYF. CDR3 in DNA: TGTGCCACCAGTGATTTGACTAGCCGGGGAACAGATACGCAGTATTTT.

This clone was found once. The chain combines TRBV7-2 with TRBJ2-7, with 7 positions matching TRBD2. Germline assignment: CDR1 SGHTA and CDR2 FQGNSA. V dropped 2 bases and J dropped 6; count of bases not matched to a gene: 7. This CDR3 has 14 amino acids. CDR3 DNA sequence: TGTGCCAGCAGCTTAAAGGGGAGGGGCTCCGAGCAGTACTTC. Amino acids: CASSLKGRGSEQYF.

The chain joins TRBV6-2 or TRBV6-3 to TRBJ2-7, with D possibly matching TRBD2 (6 bases). CDR3 length equals 15 residues. Trimming left V 4 bases short and J 4 bases short, with 17 bases between. Germline values: CDR1 MNHEY, CDR2 SVGEGT. The CDR3 sequence is CASSSRLSGGYEQYF. The CDR3 DNA reads TGTGCCAGCAGTTCACGACTAAGCGGAGGGTACGAGCAGTACTTC.

This clone has only one observation. This chain uses TRBV2 with TRBJ1-5, with a weak D call TRBD1 (5 bases). Germline V lookup: CDR1 SNHLY, CDR2 FYNNEI. V lost 6 bases and J lost 5, with 11 bases in between. The CDR3 runs 13 residues. In DNA form, the CDR3 reads TGTGCCAGCAGGGGACTGTTCGATCAGCCCCAGCATTTT. This encodes CASRGLFDQPQHF. Based on the CDR3 plus reference TRBV2 and TRBJ1-5, the full variable domain is EPEVTQTPSHQVTQMGQEVILRCVPISNHLYFYWYRQILGQKVEFLVSFYNNEISEKSEIFDDQFSVERPDGSNFTLKIRSTKLEDSAMYFCASRGLFDQPQHFGDGTRLSIL.

This sequence joins TRBV12-3 or TRBV12-4 and TRBJ2-1; TRBD1 matches 7 bases. Trimming cost V 4 bases and J 7 bases; bases outside gene matches: 4. The CDR3 is 13 residues long. The DNA for the CDR3 is TGTGCCAGCAGTTCGACAGGGTGGAATGAGCAGTTCTTC. Amino acid sequence: CASSSTGWNEQFF.

The V call is TRBV4-1, the J call TRBJ2-3, with 9 bases that match TRBD2. V was clipped by 0 bases and J by 14 bases; unmatched bases: 3. Germline CDR1 reads MGHRA; CDR2 reads YSYEKL. The CDR3 extends over 12 amino acids. The CDR3 bases are TGCGCCAGCAGCCAAGAAGGGACTAGCCGGTATTTT. Its protein is CASSQEGTSRYF.